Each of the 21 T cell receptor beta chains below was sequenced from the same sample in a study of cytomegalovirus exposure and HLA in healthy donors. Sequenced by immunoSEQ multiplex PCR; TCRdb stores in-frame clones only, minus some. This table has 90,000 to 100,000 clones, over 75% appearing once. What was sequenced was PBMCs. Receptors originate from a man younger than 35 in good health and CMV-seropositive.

This CDR3 reads CASSLTGGGGGYTF. For the CDR3, the DNA is TGTGCCAGCAGCCTAACAGGGGGCGGGGGCGGCTACACCTTC. The chain has TRBV25-1 and TRBJ1-2; TRBD1 matches 9 bases. V shed 6 bases and J 8 bases; nucleotides not matched to a gene: 10. Germline V lookup: CDR1 MGHDK, CDR2 SYGVNS. The CDR3 has 14 residues.

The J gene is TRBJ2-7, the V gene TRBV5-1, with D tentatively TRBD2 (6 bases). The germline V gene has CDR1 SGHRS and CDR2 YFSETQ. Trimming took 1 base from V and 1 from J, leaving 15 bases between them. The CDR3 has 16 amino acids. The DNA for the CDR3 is TGCGCCAGCAGCTTGAACTGGGAGGCAAGGTCCTACGAGCAGTACTTC. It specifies CASSLNWEARSYEQYF.

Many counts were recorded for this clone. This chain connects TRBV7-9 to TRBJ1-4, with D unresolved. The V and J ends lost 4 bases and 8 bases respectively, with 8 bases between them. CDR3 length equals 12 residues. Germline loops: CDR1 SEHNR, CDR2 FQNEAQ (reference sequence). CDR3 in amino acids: CASSYDNEKLFF. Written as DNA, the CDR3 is TGTGCCAGCAGCTACGACAACGAAAAACTGTTTTTT.

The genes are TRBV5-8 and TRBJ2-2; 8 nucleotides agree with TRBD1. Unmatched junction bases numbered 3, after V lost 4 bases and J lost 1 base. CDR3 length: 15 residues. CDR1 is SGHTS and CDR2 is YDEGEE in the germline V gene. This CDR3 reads CASSRGQVNTGELFF. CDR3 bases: TGTGCCAGCAGCCGGGGACAGGTGAACACCGGGGAGCTGTTTTTT.

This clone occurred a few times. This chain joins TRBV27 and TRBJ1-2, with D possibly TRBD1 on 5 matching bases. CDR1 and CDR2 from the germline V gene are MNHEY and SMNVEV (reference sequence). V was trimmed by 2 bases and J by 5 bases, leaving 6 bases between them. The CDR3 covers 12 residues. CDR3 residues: CASSLQGYGYTF. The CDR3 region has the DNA TGTGCCAGCAGTTTACAGGGTTATGGCTACACCTTC.

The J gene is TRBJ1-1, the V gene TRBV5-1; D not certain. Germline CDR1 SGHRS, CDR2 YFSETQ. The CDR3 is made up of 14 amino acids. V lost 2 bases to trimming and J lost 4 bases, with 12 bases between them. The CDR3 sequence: CASSFAGSATEAFF. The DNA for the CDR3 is TGCGCCAGCAGCTTCGCAGGCAGTGCCACTGAAGCTTTCTTT.

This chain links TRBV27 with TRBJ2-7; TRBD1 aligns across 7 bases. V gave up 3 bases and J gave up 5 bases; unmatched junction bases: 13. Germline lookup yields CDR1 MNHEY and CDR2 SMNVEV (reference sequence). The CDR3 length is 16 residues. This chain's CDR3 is CASSLEGGSLVDEQYF. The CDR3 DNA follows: TGTGCCAGCAGTTTGGAAGGGGGCTCCCTTGTCGACGAGCAGTACTTC.

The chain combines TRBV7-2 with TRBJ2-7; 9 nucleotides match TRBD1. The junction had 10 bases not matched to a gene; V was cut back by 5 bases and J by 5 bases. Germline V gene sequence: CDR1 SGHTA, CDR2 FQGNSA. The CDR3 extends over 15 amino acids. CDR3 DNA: TGTGCCAGCAGCCGCCAAACGGGACAGGGCAACGAGCAGTACTTC. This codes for CASSRQTGQGNEQYF.

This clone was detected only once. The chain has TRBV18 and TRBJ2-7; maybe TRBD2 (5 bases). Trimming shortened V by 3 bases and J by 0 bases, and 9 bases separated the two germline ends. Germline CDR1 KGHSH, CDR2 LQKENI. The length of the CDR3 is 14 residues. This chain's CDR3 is CASSPTGSSYEQYF. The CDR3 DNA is TGTGCCAGCTCACCGACGGGGAGCTCCTACGAGCAGTACTTC.

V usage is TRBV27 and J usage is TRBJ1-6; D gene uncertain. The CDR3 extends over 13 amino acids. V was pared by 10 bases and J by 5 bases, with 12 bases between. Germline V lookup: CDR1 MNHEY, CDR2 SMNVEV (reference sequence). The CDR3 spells CATRRSNNSPLHF. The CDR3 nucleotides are TGTGCCACCCGGAGGTCTAATAATTCACCCCTCCACTTT.

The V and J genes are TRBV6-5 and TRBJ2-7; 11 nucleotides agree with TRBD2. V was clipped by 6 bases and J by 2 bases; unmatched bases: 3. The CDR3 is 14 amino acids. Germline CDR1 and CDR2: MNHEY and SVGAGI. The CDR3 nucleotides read TGTGCCAGCAGCTCGACTAGCGGGGCCTACGAGCAGTACTTC. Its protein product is CASSSTSGAYEQYF.

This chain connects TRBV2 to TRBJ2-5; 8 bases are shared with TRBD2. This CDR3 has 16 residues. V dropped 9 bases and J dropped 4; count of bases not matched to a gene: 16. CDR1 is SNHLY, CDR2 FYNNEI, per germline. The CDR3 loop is CARGAAGGGPGETQYF. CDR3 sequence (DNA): TGTGCCAGAGGGGCCGCCGGCGGGGGGCCAGGAGAGACCCAGTACTTC.

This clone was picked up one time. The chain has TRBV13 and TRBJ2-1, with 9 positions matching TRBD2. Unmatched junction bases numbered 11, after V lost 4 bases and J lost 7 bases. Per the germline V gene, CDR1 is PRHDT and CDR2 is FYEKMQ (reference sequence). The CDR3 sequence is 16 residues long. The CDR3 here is CASSYGSSGVRNEQFF. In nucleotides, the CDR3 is TGTGCCAGCAGCTATGGATCTAGCGGGGTAAGGAATGAGCAGTTCTTC.

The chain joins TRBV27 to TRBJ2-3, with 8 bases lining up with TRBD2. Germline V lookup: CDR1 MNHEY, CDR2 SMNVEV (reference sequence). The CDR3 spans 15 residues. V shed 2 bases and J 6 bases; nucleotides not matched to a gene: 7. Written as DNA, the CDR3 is TGTGCCAGCAGTTTAGTAACTAGCGGTAGGGATACGCAGTATTTT. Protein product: CASSLVTSGRDTQYF.

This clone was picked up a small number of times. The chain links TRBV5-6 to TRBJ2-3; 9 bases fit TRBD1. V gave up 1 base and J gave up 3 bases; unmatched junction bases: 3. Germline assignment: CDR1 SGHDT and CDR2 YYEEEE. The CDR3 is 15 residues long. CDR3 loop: CASSLTGGGTDTQYF. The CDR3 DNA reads TGTGCCAGCAGCTTGACAGGGGGCGGGACAGATACGCAGTATTTT.

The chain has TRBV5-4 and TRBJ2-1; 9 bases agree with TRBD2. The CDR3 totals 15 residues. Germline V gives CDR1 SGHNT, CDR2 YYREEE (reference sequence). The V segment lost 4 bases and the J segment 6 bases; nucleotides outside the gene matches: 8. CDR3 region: CASSPGGGRVNEQFF. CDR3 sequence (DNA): TGTGCCAGCAGCCCGGGGGGCGGGAGGGTCAATGAGCAGTTCTTC.

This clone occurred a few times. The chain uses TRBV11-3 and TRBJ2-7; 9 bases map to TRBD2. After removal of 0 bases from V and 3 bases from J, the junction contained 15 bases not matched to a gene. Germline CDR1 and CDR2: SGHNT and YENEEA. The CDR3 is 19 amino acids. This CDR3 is CASSLEQGGTGLAGYEQYF. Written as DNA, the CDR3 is TGTGCCAGCAGCTTAGAACAGGGAGGGACGGGACTAGCAGGCTACGAGCAGTACTTC.

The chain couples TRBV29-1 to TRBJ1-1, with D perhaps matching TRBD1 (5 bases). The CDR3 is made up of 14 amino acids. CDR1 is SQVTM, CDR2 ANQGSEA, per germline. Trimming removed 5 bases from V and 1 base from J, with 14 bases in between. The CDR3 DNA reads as TGCAGCGTTACGGGGGGACTAACGAACACTGAAGCTTTCTTT. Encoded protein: CSVTGGLTNTEAFF.

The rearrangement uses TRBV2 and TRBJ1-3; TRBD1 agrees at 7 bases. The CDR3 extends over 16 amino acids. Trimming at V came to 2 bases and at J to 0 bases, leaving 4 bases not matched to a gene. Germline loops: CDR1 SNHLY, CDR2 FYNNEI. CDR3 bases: TGTGCCAGCAGTGAACAGGGGGGCAGCTCTGGAAACACCATATATTTT. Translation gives CASSEQGGSSGNTIYF.

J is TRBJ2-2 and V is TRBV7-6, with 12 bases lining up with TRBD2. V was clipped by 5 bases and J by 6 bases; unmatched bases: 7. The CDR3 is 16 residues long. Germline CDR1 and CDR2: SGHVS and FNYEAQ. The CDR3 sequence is CASSPRTSGNAGELFF. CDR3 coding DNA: TGTGCCAGCAGCCCGCGGACTAGCGGGAATGCCGGGGAGCTGTTTTTT.

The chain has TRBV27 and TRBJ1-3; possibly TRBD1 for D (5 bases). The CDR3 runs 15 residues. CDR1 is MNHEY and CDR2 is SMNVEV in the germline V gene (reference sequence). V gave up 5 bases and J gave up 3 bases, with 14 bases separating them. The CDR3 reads CASSIRGHDGNTIYF. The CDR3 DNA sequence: TGTGCCAGCAGTATCCGAGGACACGATGGAAACACCATATATTTT.